The 29 T cell receptor beta chains below were found in one sample sequenced in a study of T cell repertoires in cytomegalovirus infection. TCRdb redid the calling of the reads with MiXCR, one entry per CDR3 protein. The sample shows 300,000 to 400,000 distinct CDR3 sequences, 8% to 9.5% of them seen only once. Specimen: PBMCs. Every receptor here comes from a human donor in good health (CMV status not recorded). Some clones in this sample may be carry-over from other donors' samples.

This clonotype was detected ten times or more. The V gene is TRBV4-3, the J gene TRBJ1-3; maybe TRBD1 (5 bases). Germline CDR1 LGHNA, CDR2 YSLEER. Trimming stripped 0 bases from V and 0 bases from J, with 9 bases between. This CDR3 has 16 residues. The CDR3 spells CASSQDPGTSGNTIYF. DNA of the CDR3: TGCGCCAGCAGCCAAGATCCAGGGACCTCTGGAAACACCATATATTTT.

This clonotype was detected only a few times. The V call is TRBV28, the J call TRBJ1-5, with TRBD1 matching over 11 bases. Trimming removed 7 bases from V and 9 bases from J; junction bases left unmatched: 5. Germline values: CDR1 MDHEN, CDR2 SYDVKM. The length of the CDR3 is 13 residues. The CDR3: CASNRDRGAPQHF. The CDR3 region has the DNA TGTGCCAGCAACCGGGACAGGGGGGCGCCCCAGCATTTT.

The table lists this clonotype with a few counts. V usage is TRBV4-1 and J usage is TRBJ2-7; 14 bases match TRBD2. The trim removed 5 bases at V and 5 bases at J, leaving 14 bases unmatched. The CDR3 sequence is 18 residues long. The germline CDR1 and CDR2 sequences are MGHRA and YSYEKL. The CDR3 spells CASSSYPGTSGRVDEQYF. The CDR3 nucleotides read TGCGCCAGCAGCTCCTACCCCGGGACTAGCGGGAGAGTCGACGAGCAGTACTTC.

The rearrangement links TRBV15 to TRBJ2-3; the match to TRBD2 covers 14 bases. The CDR3 extends over 17 amino acids. V was pared by 7 bases and J by 5 bases, with 11 bases of the junction left unmatched. The germline CDR1 and CDR2 sequences are LNHNV and YYDKDF (reference sequence). The CDR3 reads CATNRNPGLAGEDTQYF. Written as DNA, the CDR3 is TGTGCCACCAACCGGAACCCGGGACTAGCGGGAGAAGATACGCAGTATTTT.

This clonotype was observed a few times. The chain recombines TRBV4-3 with TRBJ1-5, with D perhaps matching TRBD1 (6 bases). Per germline, CDR1 LGHNA and CDR2 YSLEER. V lost 1 base and J 8 bases, leaving 18 bases between the germline ends. The CDR3 spans 16 residues. In nucleotides, the CDR3 is TGCGCCAGCAGCCAAGGAGGACGGACAGAGACGGAGCCCCAGCATTTT. It yields the protein CASSQGGRTETEPQHF.

This chain connects TRBV4-3 to TRBJ2-3, with 8 bases identical to TRBD1. The CDR3 sequence is 15 residues long. V lost 1 base and J lost 4; bases outside the gene matches: 4. Germline-derived CDR1 and CDR2 are LGHNA and YSLEER. CDR3 protein: CASSQGDRPPDTQYF. The CDR3, as DNA: TGCGCCAGCAGCCAAGGGGACAGGCCCCCAGATACGCAGTATTTT.

Remarks on this clonotype: This may stem from a read error, because a much larger clone lies one nucleotide away. The chain joins TRBV7-8 to TRBJ1-6; 7 positions match TRBD1. Germline trimming cut 1 base from V and 9 bases from J; bases unmatched to any gene: 3. This CDR3 is built from 14 residues. In germline, CDR1 is SGHVS, CDR2 FQNEAQ. The CDR3 loop reads CASSLGDRSSPLHF. CDR3 coding DNA: TGTGCCAGCAGCTTAGGGGACAGAAGTTCACCCCTCCACTTT.

There are a few counts of this clonotype. This chain's CDR3 is CASTPLWDMNTEAFF. The CDR3 bases are TGTGCCAGTACCCCCTTATGGGACATGAACACTGAAGCTTTCTTT. The gene calls are TRBV19 and TRBJ1-1; D may be TRBD1 (6 bases). The CDR3 spans 15 residues. Germline V gene sequence: CDR1 LNHDA, CDR2 SQIVND (reference sequence). V was trimmed by 7 bases and J by 0 bases, leaving 15 bases between them. The full variable domain, rest sourced from reference TRBV19 and TRBJ1-1, is DGGITQSPKYLFRKEGQNVTLSCEQNLNHDAMYWYRQDPGQGLRLIYYSQIVNDFQKGDIAEGYSVSREKKESFPLTVTSAQKNPTAFYLCASTPLWDMNTEAFFGQGTRLTVV.

The chain couples TRBV7-2 to TRBJ2-3, with TRBD2 matching 8 bases. V lost 2 bases and J lost 5; bases outside the gene matches: 6. The CDR3 length is 15 residues. Germline loops: CDR1 SGHTA, CDR2 FQGNSA. For the CDR3, the DNA is TGTGCCAGCAGCTTATACGGGAGGGAAGGAGATACGCAGTATTTT. Translating gives CASSLYGREGDTQYF.

This clonotype was counted ten times or more. The gene calls are TRBV6-2 or TRBV6-3 and TRBJ1-2, with 10 bases matching TRBD1. Germline CDR1 reads MNHEY; CDR2 reads SVGEGT. V gave up 8 bases and J gave up 2 bases; unmatched junction bases: 5. This CDR3 contains 14 residues. CDR3 nucleotides: TGTGCCAGCTCCGACAGGGGGCGGAACTATGGCTACACCTTC. Protein sequence: CASSDRGRNYGYTF.

This clonotype was detected only a few times. The rearrangement joins TRBV6-1 to TRBJ2-7, with D possibly called TRBD1 or TRBD2 (5 bases each). Germline V gene lookup returns CDR1 MNHNS and CDR2 SASEGT. V gave up 6 bases and J gave up 2 bases, with 14 bases separating them. The CDR3 is 14 residues long. In DNA form, the CDR3 reads TGTGCCAGCAGCCAACCGGGACGTCCCTACGAGCAGTACTTC. This translates into CASSQPGRPYEQYF.

CDR3 amino acids: CASSFGRGCPFAYNEQFF. CDR3 coding DNA: TGTGCCAGCAGTTTTGGGCGGGGGTGTCCTTTCGCCTACAATGAGCAGTTCTTC. The V call is TRBV12-3 or TRBV12-4, the J call TRBJ2-1, with 7 bases that match TRBD2. The CDR3 is 18 amino acids. The ends lost 3 bases at V and 2 bases at J; junction bases unmatched: 13.

The chain combines TRBV30 with TRBJ2-7; the match to TRBD2 covers 7 bases. The CDR3 is 11 residues long. Looked up from germline, CDR1 is GTSNPN and CDR2 is SVGIG (reference sequence). Trimming cost V 7 bases and J 2 bases; bases outside gene matches: 2. CDR3 sequence reads: CAYGLAYEQYF. The CDR3 DNA sequence: TGTGCCTACGGACTAGCCTACGAGCAGTACTTC.

The rearrangement joins TRBV20-1 to TRBJ2-5, with D unresolved. Germline V gene data show CDR1 as DFQATT and CDR2 as SNEGSKA (reference sequence). The CDR3 runs to 12 residues. V shed 3 bases and J shed 5 bases, with 10 bases lying between them. The CDR3 reads CSARAAWETQYF. CDR3 in DNA: TGCAGTGCTAGGGCAGCCTGGGAGACCCAGTACTTC.

In this sample, this clonotype turned up a few times. CDR3 residues: CASRKRSEGTDTQYF. CDR3 nucleotides: TGTGCCAGCAGGAAAAGGTCGGAGGGCACAGATACGCAGTATTTT. The rearrangement links TRBV6-8 to TRBJ2-3; possible D gene TRBD2, 5 bases. This CDR3 is 15 amino acids long. Germline loops: CDR1 MNHGY, CDR2 SAAAGT. The V and J ends lost 6 bases and 1 base respectively, with 14 bases between them.

Only a few counts were recorded for this clonotype. The J gene is TRBJ2-1, the V gene TRBV7-3, with D possibly called TRBD1 or TRBD2 (5 bases each). Germline V lookup: CDR1 SGHTA, CDR2 FQGTGA. The CDR3 is made up of 17 amino acids. Trimming took off 5 bases at V and 0 bases at J, with 17 bases between the two ends. The CDR3 protein is CASSLSGAPSSYNEQFF. In DNA, the CDR3 is TGTGCCAGCAGCCTATCCGGGGCCCCGAGCTCCTACAATGAGCAGTTCTTC.

This clonotype was recorded many times. V usage is TRBV28 and J usage is TRBJ2-2; D may be TRBD1 or TRBD2 (6 bases each). The V gene's germline CDR1 is MDHEN and CDR2 SYDVKM. V gave up 8 bases and J gave up 0 bases, with 7 bases separating them. The CDR3 covers 13 residues. The CDR3 sequence: CASRGPNTGELFF. For the CDR3, the DNA is TGTGCCAGCCGGGGGCCGAACACCGGGGAGCTGTTTTTT.

This sequence joins TRBV4-2 and TRBJ1-1; 7 bases match TRBD1. Germline lookup yields CDR1 LGHNA and CDR2 YNFKEQ. The trim removed 0 bases at V and 5 bases at J, leaving 3 bases unmatched. This CDR3 comprises 14 residues. The chain's CDR3 is CASSQETGRTEAFF. In DNA form, the CDR3 reads TGTGCCAGCAGCCAAGAGACAGGGAGAACTGAAGCTTTCTTT.

The sample holds a few counts of this clonotype. The rearrangement uses TRBV11-1 and TRBJ2-3; 8 positions match TRBD1. Trimming took 4 bases from V and 4 from J; bases not matched to a gene: 10. This CDR3 has 16 residues. Germline V gene data show CDR1 as SGHAT and CDR2 as FQDESV (reference sequence). CDR3 in amino acids: CASSSDRAQRADTQYF. The CDR3 nucleotides are TGTGCCAGCAGCTCGGACAGGGCCCAAAGGGCAGATACGCAGTATTTT.

This clonotype was seen more than once but under ten times. The chain combines TRBV7-8 with TRBJ2-5; D is possibly TRBD1 or TRBD2 (5 bases each). Germline values: CDR1 SGHVS, CDR2 FQNEAQ. Between the trimmed V and J ends, which lost 7 bases and 5 bases, there was a span of 23 bases. This CDR3 is 16 amino acids long. CDR3 coding DNA: TGTGCCAGCAACCAACTTCTCGGAAGCTGGGGGGAGACCCAGTACTTC. As protein: CASNQLLGSWGETQYF. Together with reference TRBV7-8 and TRBJ2-5, the CDR3 gives the full variable domain: GAGVSQSPRYKVAKRGQDVALRCDPISGHVSLFWYQQALGQGPEFLTYFQNEAQLDKSGLPSDRFFAERPEGSVSTLKIQRTQQEDSAVYLCASNQLLGSWGETQYFGPGTRLLVL.

The rearrangement links TRBV28 to TRBJ2-1; TRBD2 matches 10 bases. Unmatched junction bases numbered 11, after V lost 6 bases and J lost 6 bases. Per germline, CDR1 MDHEN and CDR2 SYDVKM. The CDR3 extends over 16 amino acids. The CDR3 sequence: CASRKRAGGPLNEQFF. The CDR3 region has the DNA TGTGCCAGCAGGAAGAGAGCGGGAGGGCCTCTCAATGAGCAGTTCTTC. Drawing the rest from reference TRBV28 and TRBJ2-1, the complete variable domain is DVKVTQSSRYLVKRTGEKVFLECVQDMDHENMFWYRQDPGLGLRLIYFSYDVKMKEKGDIPEGYSVSREKKERFSLILESASTNQTSMYLCASRKRAGGPLNEQFFGPGTRLTVL.

This clonotype was recorded a few times. This chain links TRBV5-1 with TRBJ2-5; D is uncertain. The CDR3 spans 14 residues. CDR1 and CDR2 (germline): SGHRS, YFSETQ. V gave up 4 bases and J gave up 3 bases, with 13 bases separating them. The CDR3 DNA sequence: TGCGCCAGCAGCCCCGGCTCCCAGGAAGAGACCCAGTACTTC. Its protein product is CASSPGSQEETQYF.

This clonotype was seen repeatedly, ten times or more. CDR3 amino acids: CASRGTSGRVGEQFF. The CDR3 DNA is TGTGCCAGCAGAGGGACTAGCGGGAGGGTGGGTGAGCAGTTCTTC. This chain uses TRBV7-2 with TRBJ2-1, with TRBD2 matching 16 bases. Germline V gene lookup returns CDR1 SGHTA and CDR2 FQGNSA. The trim removed 6 bases at V and 9 bases at J, leaving 5 bases unmatched. The CDR3 extends over 15 amino acids.

V and J are TRBV20-1 and TRBJ2-5, with 12 bases identical to TRBD2. The germline gives CDR1 DFQATT, CDR2 SNEGSKA (reference sequence). The CDR3 extends over 15 amino acids. V gave up 5 bases and J gave up 5 bases; unmatched junction bases: 9. In DNA form, the CDR3 reads TGCAGTGCTCAGAGGACTAGCGGGATTTCTGAGACCCAGTACTTC. Translating it yields CSAQRTSGISETQYF.

In its sample, this clonotype was seen many times. This rearrangement joins TRBV28 to TRBJ2-7; TRBD2 matches at 7 bases. The CDR3 loop spans 15 amino acids. Losses at the gene ends were 5 bases for V and 0 bases for J; bases not matched to a gene: 7. Germline V lookup: CDR1 MDHEN, CDR2 SYDVKM. The CDR3 reads CASSLLANPSYEQYF. CDR3 nucleotide sequence: TGTGCCAGCAGTCTACTAGCGAACCCCTCCTACGAGCAGTACTTC.

The V gene is TRBV4-3, the J gene TRBJ2-2, with D uncertain. This CDR3 spans 13 amino acids. Germline V gene lookup returns CDR1 LGHNA and CDR2 YSLEER. The ends were cut back, 3 bases at V and 5 bases at J, with 7 bases in the middle. The CDR3 sequence is CASSHDATGELFF. In DNA, the CDR3 is TGCGCCAGCAGCCACGACGCTACCGGGGAGCTGTTTTTT.

Only a few counts were recorded for this clonotype. V gene TRBV2 combines with J gene TRBJ2-3; no clear D gene. Trimming removed 8 bases at V and 3 bases at J, with 15 bases between. Germline-derived CDR1 and CDR2 are SNHLY and FYNNEI. There are 14 residues in the CDR3. Here the CDR3 reads CASVEEARTDTQYF. The CDR3 DNA follows: TGTGCCAGCGTAGAGGAAGCGAGGACAGATACGCAGTATTTT.

The chain carries TRBV7-9 and TRBJ2-3; TRBD2 is a possible D gene (6 bases). The CDR3 is 15 residues long. Trimming removed 5 bases at V and 5 bases at J, with 17 bases between. Germline values: CDR1 SEHNR, CDR2 FQNEAQ (reference sequence). This chain's CDR3 is CASSPRDFLGDTQYF. CDR3 nucleotides: TGTGCCAGCAGCCCCCGGGACTTCCTCGGAGATACGCAGTATTTT.

The rearrangement uses TRBV10-3 and TRBJ2-1, with a tentative D call TRBD1 (6 bases). CDR1 and CDR2 from the germline V gene are ENHRY and SYGVKD. This CDR3 has 14 amino acids. The V and J ends lost 2 bases and 4 bases respectively, with 9 bases between them. For the CDR3, the DNA is TGTGCCATCAGTGAGGGGCAGGGGTACAATGAGCAGTTCTTC. Amino acids: CAISEGQGYNEQFF.